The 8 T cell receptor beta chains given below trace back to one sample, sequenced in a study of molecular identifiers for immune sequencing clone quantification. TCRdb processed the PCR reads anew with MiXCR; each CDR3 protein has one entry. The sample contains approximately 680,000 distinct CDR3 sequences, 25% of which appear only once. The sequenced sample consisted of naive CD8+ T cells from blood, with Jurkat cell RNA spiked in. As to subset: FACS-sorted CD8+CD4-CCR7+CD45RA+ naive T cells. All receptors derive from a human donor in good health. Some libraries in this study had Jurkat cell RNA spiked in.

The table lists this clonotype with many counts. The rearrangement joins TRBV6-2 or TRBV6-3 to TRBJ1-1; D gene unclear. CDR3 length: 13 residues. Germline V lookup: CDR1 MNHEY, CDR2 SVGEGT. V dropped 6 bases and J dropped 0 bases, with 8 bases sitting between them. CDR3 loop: CASRPALNTEAFF. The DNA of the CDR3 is TGTGCCAGCAGACCCGCCTTGAACACTGAAGCTTTCTTT.

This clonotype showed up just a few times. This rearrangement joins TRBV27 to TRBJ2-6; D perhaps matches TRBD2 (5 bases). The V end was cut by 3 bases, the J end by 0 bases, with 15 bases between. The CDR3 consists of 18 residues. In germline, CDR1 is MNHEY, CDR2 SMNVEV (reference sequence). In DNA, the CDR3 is TGTGCCAGCAGTTTCACAGAGGGTACCTACTCTGGGGCCAACGTCCTGACTTTC. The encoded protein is CASSFTEGTYSGANVLTF.

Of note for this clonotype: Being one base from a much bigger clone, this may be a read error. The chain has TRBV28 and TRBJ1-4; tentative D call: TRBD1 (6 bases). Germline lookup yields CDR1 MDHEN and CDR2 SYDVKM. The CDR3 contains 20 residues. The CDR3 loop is CASSPELRQQGPTLNENLFF. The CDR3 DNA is TGTGCCAGCAGTCCCGAGTTGAGGCAACAGGGCCCGACACTGAATGAAAATCTGTTTTTT.

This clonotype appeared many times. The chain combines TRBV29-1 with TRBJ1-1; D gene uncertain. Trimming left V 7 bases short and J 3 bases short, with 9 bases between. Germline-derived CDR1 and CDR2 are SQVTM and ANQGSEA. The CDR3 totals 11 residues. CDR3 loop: CSATVDTEAFF. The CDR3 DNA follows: TGCAGCGCCACAGTGGACACTGAAGCTTTCTTT.

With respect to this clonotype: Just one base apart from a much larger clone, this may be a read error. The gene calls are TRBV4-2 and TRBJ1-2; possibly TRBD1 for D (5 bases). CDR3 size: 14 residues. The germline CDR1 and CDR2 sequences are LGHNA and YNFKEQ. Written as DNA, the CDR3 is TGTGCCAACAGCCAAGATTCAGGGCGGAATGGCTACACCTTC. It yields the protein CANSQDSGRNGYTF.

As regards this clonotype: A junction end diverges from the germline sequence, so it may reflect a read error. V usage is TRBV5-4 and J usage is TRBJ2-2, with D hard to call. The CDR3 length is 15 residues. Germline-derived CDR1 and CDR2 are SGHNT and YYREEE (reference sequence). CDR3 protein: CASGLYSGSTGELFF. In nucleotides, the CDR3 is TGTGCCAGCGGCTTGTATTCTGGCAGCACCGGGGAGCTGTTTTTT.

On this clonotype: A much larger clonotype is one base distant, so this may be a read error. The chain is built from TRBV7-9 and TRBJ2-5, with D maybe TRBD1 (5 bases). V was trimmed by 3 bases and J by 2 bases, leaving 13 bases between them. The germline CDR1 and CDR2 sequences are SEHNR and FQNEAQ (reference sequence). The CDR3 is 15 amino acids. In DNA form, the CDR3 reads TGTGCCAGCAGCTTGCCAGGGTATCGGCAAGAGACCCAGTACTTC. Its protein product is CASSLPGYRQETQYF.

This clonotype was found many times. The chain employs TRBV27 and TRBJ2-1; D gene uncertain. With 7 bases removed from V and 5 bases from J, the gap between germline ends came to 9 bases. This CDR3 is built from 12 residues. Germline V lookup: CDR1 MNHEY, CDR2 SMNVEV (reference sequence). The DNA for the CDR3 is TGTGCCAGCATCGCAGGAGACAATGAGCAGTTCTTC. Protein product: CASIAGDNEQFF.